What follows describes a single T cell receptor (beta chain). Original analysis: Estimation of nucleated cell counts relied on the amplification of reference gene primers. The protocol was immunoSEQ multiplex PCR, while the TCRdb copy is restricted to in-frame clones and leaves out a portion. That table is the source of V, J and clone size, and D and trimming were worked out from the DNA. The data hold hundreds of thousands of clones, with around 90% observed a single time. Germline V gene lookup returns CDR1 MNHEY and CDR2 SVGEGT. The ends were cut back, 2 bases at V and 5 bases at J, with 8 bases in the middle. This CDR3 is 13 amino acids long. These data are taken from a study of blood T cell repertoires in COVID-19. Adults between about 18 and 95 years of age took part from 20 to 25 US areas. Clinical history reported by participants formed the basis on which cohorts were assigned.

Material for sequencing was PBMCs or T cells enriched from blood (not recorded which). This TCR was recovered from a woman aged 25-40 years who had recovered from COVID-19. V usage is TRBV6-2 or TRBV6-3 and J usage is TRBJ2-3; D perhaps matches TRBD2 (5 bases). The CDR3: CASSYRGRDTQYF. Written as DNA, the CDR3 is TGTGCCAGCAGTTACCGTGGGAGAGATACGCAGTATTTT.